These 7 T cell receptor beta chains came from one sample sequenced in a study of blood T cell repertoires in COVID-19. The method was immunoSEQ multiplex PCR; TCRdb's version includes in-frame clones alone and lacks a portion of them. The top ten hold over 15% of the sample, which has 72,000 or so clones, 80% seen once. Sequencing was carried out using peripheral blood. Receptors were obtained from an older man who had recovered from COVID-19.

This clone was counted once. The CDR3: CASSLLQGSYEQYF. CDR3 nucleotide sequence: TGTGCCAGCAGCTTACTACAGGGGTCCTACGAGCAGTACTTC. The chain employs TRBV11-2 and TRBJ2-7, with 7 bases lining up with TRBD1. This CDR3 has 14 amino acids. CDR1 SGHAT and CDR2 FQNNGV come from the germline V gene. Trimming cost V 2 bases and J 1 base; bases outside gene matches: 2. The full variable domain, in which reference TRBV11-2 and TRBJ2-7 provide the parts outside the CDR3, is EAGVAQSPRYKIIEKRQSVAFWCNPISGHATLYWYQQILGQGPKLLIQFQNNGVVDDSQLPKDRFSAERLKGVDSTLKIQPAKLEDSAVYLCASSLLQGSYEQYFGPGTRLTVT.

V usage is TRBV9 and J usage is TRBJ2-1; 10 bases are shared with TRBD2. The V and J ends lost 3 bases and 3 bases, in that order; junction bases with no gene match: 0. The CDR3 runs 14 residues. Germline V CDR1 and CDR2: SGDLS, YYNGEE. The CDR3 is CASSGTSGYNEQFF. The DNA for the CDR3 is TGTGCCAGCAGCGGGACTAGCGGCTACAATGAGCAGTTCTTC.

The rearrangement joins TRBV4-1 to TRBJ1-4; 7 bases agree with TRBD1. Germline lookup yields CDR1 MGHRA and CDR2 YSYEKL. V lost 2 bases to trimming and J lost 4 bases; unmatched junction nucleotides: 1. The CDR3 contains 14 residues. CDR3 DNA sequence: TGCGCCAGCAGCCAAAACAGGGGTAATGAAAAACTGTTTTTT. It codes for CASSQNRGNEKLFF.

CDR3: CASSHRGPRTDTQYF. CDR3 sequence (DNA): TGTGCCAGCAGCCACAGGGGGCCGAGGACAGATACGCAGTATTTT. This chain uses TRBV7-2 with TRBJ2-3; 9 positions agree with TRBD1. Unmatched junction bases numbered 6, after V lost 5 bases and J lost 3 bases. This CDR3 is built from 15 residues. Germline CDR1 reads SGHTA; CDR2 reads FQGNSA.

The chain carries TRBV18 and TRBJ1-1, with D unresolved. CDR3 length: 15 amino acids. The germline CDR1 and CDR2 sequences are KGHSH and LQKENI. The V end lost 3 bases, the J end lost 1 base, and 12 bases lay between the germline ends. The CDR3 DNA reads as TGTGCCAGCTCACCTGCGGGAAGGGAGAACACTGAAGCTTTCTTT. Protein product: CASSPAGRENTEAFF.

The rearrangement uses TRBV2 and TRBJ2-3, with a weak D call TRBD2 (6 bases). The CDR3 sequence is 14 residues long. Looked up from germline, CDR1 is SNHLY and CDR2 is FYNNEI. The V end was cut by 5 bases, the J end by 4 bases, with 13 bases between. The CDR3, as DNA: TGTGCCAGCAGTCTTTGGACGGGAGCAGATACGCAGTATTTT. This encodes CASSLWTGADTQYF.

This chain links TRBV11-2 with TRBJ2-7; 9 bases map to TRBD1. Germline V gives CDR1 SGHAT, CDR2 FQNNGV. With 0 bases clipped from V and 6 bases from J, the junction kept 9 bases outside the gene matches. The CDR3 has 16 amino acids. As DNA, the CDR3 is TGTGCCAGCAGCTTAGAATGGGGGACAGGGAGGAGCGAGCAGTACTTC. This sequence encodes CASSLEWGTGRSEQYF.